A selection of T cell receptor beta chains follows, all from one sample in a study of T cell responses to AZD1222 COVID-19 vaccine. Method: immunoSEQ multiplex PCR; TCRdb's copy keeps in-frame clones and lacks some. Among roughly 120,000 clones listed, 92% were seen once. Sequenced here: peripheral blood, sampled 28 days after the second AZD1222 dose. All receptors come from an adult who received the AZD1222 COVID-19 vaccine. The CDR3 runs from the conserved cysteine through the conserved F or W. The D gene is left open where the match is weak. Clone sizes are given selectively: once, few, many, or a class where the clone is expanded.

D gene	CDR3 length	V gene	J gene	clone size	CDR3 protein	CDR3 DNA
.	13	TRBV14	TRBJ1-1	once	CASSQARVTEAFF	TGTGCCAGCAGCCAAGCCCGAGTTACTGAAGCTTTCTTT
.	14	TRBV6-6	TRBJ1-1	.	CASSYTGAGTEAFF	TGTGCCAGCAGTTACACGGGGGCAGGGACTGAAGCTTTCTTT
TRBD2	13	TRBV12-3/TRBV12-4	TRBJ2-3	.	CASSLVGEGTQYF	TGTGCCAGCAGTCTGGTCGGGGAGGGTACGCAGTATTTT
.	16	TRBV5-1	TRBJ2-2	.	CASSPTGNLPTGELFF	TGCGCCAGCAGCCCAACAGGGAATTTGCCCACCGGGGAGCTGTTTTTT
.	18	TRBV4-1	TRBJ1-1	many	CASSQEFGAGWGNTEAFF	TGCGCCAGCAGCCAAGAATTCGGGGCCGGTTGGGGGAACACTGAAGCTTTCTTT
.	15	TRBV14	TRBJ2-3	once	CASSQDLNRADTQYF	TGTGCCAGCAGCCAAGATTTGAACAGGGCAGATACGCAGTATTTT
.	14	TRBV2	TRBJ1-4	.	CASSEKTGSEKLFF	TGTGCCAGCAGTGAAAAGACAGGATCGGAAAAACTGTTTTTT
TRBD2	14	TRBV7-8	TRBJ2-1	.	CASTTSGGYNEQFF	TGTGCCAGCACAACTAGCGGGGGATACAATGAGCAGTTCTTC
TRBD1	14	TRBV6-5	TRBJ2-7	few	CASRRGQGSYEQYF	TGTGCCAGCAGACGAGGACAGGGTTCCTACGAGCAGTACTTC
.	14	TRBV7-2	TRBJ1-6	.	CASSPRWGPSPLHF	TGTGCCAGCAGCCCTCGCTGGGGCCCTTCACCCCTCCACTTT
.	13	TRBV19	TRBJ1-2	.	CASSIGTNYGYTF	TGTGCCAGTAGTATCGGGACAAACTATGGCTACACCTTC
.	16	TRBV6-5	TRBJ1-3	.	CASSYPWGDSGNTIYF	TGTGCCAGCAGTTACCCCTGGGGCGACTCTGGAAACACCATATATTTT
.	17	TRBV5-8	TRBJ1-4	once	CASSPPRFGGLEEKLFF	TGTGCCAGCAGCCCACCCCGATTCGGGGGGCTGGAGGAAAAACTGTTTTTT
.	13	TRBV3-1/TRBV3-2	TRBJ2-7	.	CASSQDPHRQINF	TGTGCCAGCAGCCAAGATCCCCATCGACAGATCAACTTC
TRBD2	16	TRBV5-1	TRBJ2-2	.	CASSYLAGGLTGELFF	TGCGCCAGCAGCTACCTAGCGGGAGGGCTCACCGGGGAGCTGTTTTTT
.	16	TRBV5-1	TRBJ2-1	.	CASSLEVPPLSNEQFF	TGCGCCAGCAGCTTGGAGGTCCCCCCTCTTTCCAATGAGCAGTTCTTC
TRBD1	19	TRBV7-9	TRBJ1-5	.	CASSPIPGQGDGGNQPQHF	TGTGCCAGCAGCCCTATACCGGGACAGGGGGACGGCGGCAATCAGCCCCAGCATTTT
.	15	TRBV7-5	TRBJ1-5	.	CARSFWDRGGQPQHF	TGTGCCAGAAGCTTTTGGGACAGGGGTGGCCAGCCCCAGCATTTT
.	14	TRBV27	TRBJ1-2	.	CASSVGQRDYGYTF	TGTGCCAGCTCAGTGGGGCAGCGCGACTATGGCTACACCTTC
.	13	TRBV12-3/TRBV12-4	TRBJ1-6	.	CASSRRRDSPLHF	TGTGCCAGCAGTAGGAGGAGGGATTCACCCCTCCACTTT
TRBD1	18	TRBV4-1	TRBJ2-2	once	CASSQGVGAGGSIGELFF	TGCGCCAGCAGCCAAGGTGTCGGGGCAGGGGGCAGTATCGGGGAGCTGTTTTTT
TRBD2	14	TRBV6-5	TRBJ2-1	.	CASRKRGGPNEQFF	TGTGCCAGCAGGAAGCGGGGGGGCCCTAATGAGCAGTTCTTC
.	15	TRBV24-1	TRBJ1-1	.	CATREPDRNRTEAFF	TGTGCCACCAGGGAACCCGACAGGAACCGCACTGAAGCTTTCTTT
.	13	TRBV5-1	TRBJ1-2	.	CASSLAEAGGYTF	TGCGCCAGCAGCTTGGCCGAGGCAGGAGGCTACACCTTC
TRBD1	15	TRBV19	TRBJ2-2	.	CASIDRARYTGELFF	TGTGCCAGTATCGACAGGGCGAGGTACACCGGGGAGCTGTTTTTT
TRBD1	15	TRBV5-1	TRBJ2-1	.	CASSYSGQNYNEQFF	TGCGCCAGCAGCTACTCGGGACAGAACTACAATGAGCAGTTCTTC
.	12	TRBV2	TRBJ1-4	.	CASRKGYEKLFF	TGTGCCAGCAGGAAAGGGTACGAAAAACTGTTTTTT
TRBD2	21	TRBV19	TRBJ2-3	.	CASSTRLAGWDSTSSTDTQYF	TGTGCCAGTAGTACAAGACTAGCGGGGTGGGACTCCACCTCTAGCACAGATACGCAGTATTTT
TRBD1	16	TRBV27	TRBJ1-6	.	CASSLKVTGSNSPLHF	TGTGCCAGCAGTTTAAAGGTGACAGGGTCTAATTCACCCCTCCACTTT
TRBD2	17	TRBV7-6	TRBJ2-2	few	CASSFQGTSGNTGELFF	TGTGCCAGCAGTTTTCAAGGGACTAGCGGGAACACCGGGGAGCTGTTTTTT
TRBD1	15	TRBV19	TRBJ2-5	.	CASSIVGTGQETQYF	TGTGCCAGTAGTATAGTGGGGACAGGGCAAGAGACCCAGTACTTC
.	15	TRBV5-8	TRBJ2-7	once	CASTDHGGSSYEQYF	TGTGCCAGCACTGACCATGGGGGGAGCTCCTACGAGCAGTACTTC
TRBD2	12	TRBV29-1	TRBJ2-1	once	CSVGGGYNEQFF	TGCAGCGTTGGGGGGGGTTACAATGAGCAGTTCTTC
.	18	TRBV4-1	TRBJ2-6	.	CASSLGPGTSSGANVLTF	TGCGCCAGCAGCCTGGGGCCCGGGACAAGCTCTGGGGCCAACGTCCTGACTTTC
TRBD2	17	TRBV7-7	TRBJ2-1	.	CASSQGGTSGMYNEQFF	TGTGCTAGCAGCCAGGGAGGGACTAGCGGGATGTACAATGAGCAGTTCTTC
TRBD1	16	TRBV20-1	TRBJ2-1	once	CSASSLGQGSYNEQFF	TGCAGTGCTAGTTCCCTCGGACAGGGGTCCTACAATGAGCAGTTCTTC
.	13	TRBV11-2	TRBJ1-1	.	CASSLAGATEAFF	TGTGCCAGCAGCTTAGCGGGGGCCACTGAAGCTTTCTTT
.	17	TRBV7-8	TRBJ1-6	once	CASSLTLVRGGESPLHF	TGTGCCAGCAGCTTAACTCTCGTACGGGGAGGGGAGTCACCCCTCCACTTT
.	15	TRBV7-9	TRBJ1-1	.	CASSLSGVVYTEAFF	TGTGCCAGCAGCTTATCAGGGGTGGTCTACACTGAAGCTTTCTTT
TRBD2	14	TRBV2	TRBJ2-1	.	CASSSGGLAGGQFF	TGTGCCAGCAGCTCGGGTGGACTAGCGGGAGGGCAGTTCTTC
.	15	TRBV2	TRBJ2-1	.	CASRIREWGEDEQFF	TGTGCCAGCAGAATAAGGGAATGGGGAGAGGATGAGCAGTTCTTC
.	19	TRBV27	TRBJ2-7	.	CASSLSRGLKTRNPYEQYF	TGTGCCAGCAGTTTATCGAGGGGGCTTAAGACTAGGAACCCCTACGAGCAGTACTTC
.	14	TRBV7-9	TRBJ2-1	.	CASSSPARTYEQFF	TGTGCCAGCAGCTCCCCCGCCCGTACTTATGAGCAGTTCTTC
.	17	TRBV4-1	TRBJ1-6	.	CASSQVVLGALNSPLHF	TGCGCCAGCAGCCAAGTCGTACTGGGGGCTCTTAATTCACCCCTCCACTTT
.	12	TRBV6-4	TRBJ2-3	.	CASSSNTDTQYF	TGTGCCAGCAGTTCAAACACAGATACGCAGTATTTT
.	12	TRBV7-2	TRBJ1-1	.	CASSLNREKAFF	TGTGCCAGCAGCCTTAACAGGGAGAAAGCTTTCTTT
.	17	TRBV7-9	TRBJ1-3	.	CASSFRAGKSSGNTIYF	TGTGCCAGCAGCTTCCGGGCCGGGAAGAGCTCTGGAAACACCATATATTTT
TRBD1	15	TRBV27	TRBJ1-5	.	CARDRGRDSNQPQHF	TGTGCCAGGGACAGGGGGCGCGATAGCAATCAGCCCCAGCATTTT
.	12	TRBV18	TRBJ1-2	.	CASSPQRSGYTF	TGTGCCAGCTCACCACAGAGAAGCGGCTACACCTTC
.	15	TRBV10-1	TRBJ2-3	.	CASSEDRVVTDTQYF	TGCGCCAGCAGTGAAGACCGGGTGGTCACAGATACGCAGTATTTT
.	15	TRBV7-9	TRBJ1-5	.	CASSLGTDSNQPQHF	TGTGCCAGCAGCTTAGGGACAGACAGCAATCAGCCCCAGCATTTT
TRBD2	15	TRBV11-2	TRBJ2-7	.	CASSPRGGGSYEQYF	TGTGCCAGCAGCCCAAGGGGCGGGGGCTCCTACGAGCAGTACTTC
.	16	TRBV7-2	TRBJ2-2	.	CASSGRGTVDTGELFF	TGTGCCAGCAGCGGAAGGGGGACGGTCGACACCGGGGAGCTGTTTTTT
.	14	TRBV23-1	TRBJ1-2	.	CASSHSGPIYGYTF	TGCGCCAGCAGTCACTCCGGACCGATTTATGGCTACACCTTC
TRBD2	15	TRBV10-3	TRBJ2-7	.	CAISESAGGFYEQYF	TGTGCCATCAGTGAGTCAGCGGGAGGGTTCTACGAGCAGTACTTC